The present entry profiles one T cell receptor beta chain with its context. What it binds is not known. These data come from a study of Ad26.COV2.S vaccination and SARS-CoV-2 variants. Whole-study results and caveats: The study found higher spike-specific TCR breadth in vaccine than placebo recipients. Spike-specific CD8+ and CD4+ T cell responses reportedly showed substantial breadth after vaccination. Vaccine and placebo recipients had similar non-spike TCR breadth.

The CDR3 is made up of 15 amino acids. Germline V gene lookup returns CDR1 SQVTM and CDR2 ANQGSEA. The V gene lost 4 bases and the J gene lost 2 bases, with 15 bases spanning the gap. TCRdb's table, derived via immunoSEQ multiplex PCR, lists solely in-frame clones and lacks some. The repertoire includes 150,000 to 200,000 clones, about 83% of them detected once, and about 5.9% sits in the top ten. The receptor comes from a human donor who had recovered from COVID-19. The chain joins TRBV29-1 to TRBJ1-5; D possibly corresponds to TRBD1 (5 bases). The starting material was peripheral blood, obtained after recovery from COVID-19. For the CDR3, the DNA is TGCAGCGTTGGAGAGGGGACTGCTGGCAATCAGCCCCAGCATTTT. Its translation: CSVGEGTAGNQPQHF. The complete variable domain, with remaining parts taken from reference TRBV29-1 and TRBJ1-5, reads SAVISQKPSRDICQRGTSLTIQCQVDSQVTMMFWYRQQPGQSLTLIATANQGSEATYESGFVIDKFPISRPNLTFSTLTVSNMSPEDSSIYLCSVGEGTAGNQPQHFGDGTRLSIL.